Listed below are T cell receptor beta chains from one sample, sequenced in a study of CD8+ T cells in alopecia areata. This table comes from immunoSEQ multiplex PCR, and its TCRdb copy is limited to in-frame clones, with some not included. The data contain 150,000 to 200,000 clones, about half of them singletons. The sample here was CD8+ T cells sorted from blood, taken around week 54, from a patient treated with tofacitinib. The source of these receptors is a human donor with alopecia areata. The CDR3 runs from the conserved cysteine through the conserved F or W. A D gene is named only where the DNA matches it firmly. Rows may omit the clone size; those that give it use once, few, many or a size class.

TRBJ2-5	.	TRBV6-1	few	CASSSRLEYQETQYF	TGTGCCAGCAGTTCCCGTTTGGAGTACCAAGAGACCCAGTACTTC
TRBJ2-1	.	TRBV7-2	many	CASSLVQGLGDEQFF	TGTGCCAGCAGCTTAGTTCAGGGACTGGGCGATGAGCAGTTCTTC
TRBJ2-3	TRBD1	TRBV5-6	once	CASSQQGTADTQYF	TGTGCCAGCAGCCAACAGGGGACCGCAGATACGCAGTATTTT
TRBJ1-1	TRBD1	TRBV2	.	CASSWTGNTEAFF	TGTGCCAGCAGTTGGACAGGGAACACTGAAGCTTTCTTT
TRBJ1-2	TRBD1	TRBV27	.	CASSRTGANYGYTF	TGTGCCAGCAGTCGGACAGGGGCCAACTATGGCTACACCTTC
TRBJ1-4	.	TRBV7-9	.	CASSLEQEKLFF	TGTGCCAGCAGCTTAGAACAGGAAAAACTGTTTTTT
TRBJ1-5	.	TRBV27	.	CASSLSGRGSNQPQHF	TGTGCCAGCAGTTTATCGGGCAGGGGAAGCAATCAGCCCCAGCATTTT
TRBJ2-7	TRBD1	TRBV11-2	.	CASSSGARGRSYEQYF	TGTGCCAGCAGCTCCGGGGCCAGGGGGCGCTCCTACGAGCAGTACTTC
TRBJ2-2	TRBD2	TRBV29-1	.	CSVVTSGGHSNTGELFF	TGCAGCGTCGTTACTAGCGGGGGGCACTCGAACACCGGGGAGCTGTTTTTT
TRBJ2-3	.	TRBV27	.	CASSSSEGDTQYF	TGTGCCAGCAGTTCATCCGAGGGGGATACGCAGTATTTT
TRBJ2-7	.	TRBV7-9	.	CASSSSTVSYEQYF	TGTGCCAGCAGCTCCTCGACAGTCTCCTACGAGCAGTACTTC
TRBJ2-1	.	TRBV7-9	.	CASSSSTSNEQFF	TGTGCCAGCAGCTCCTCGACTAGCAATGAGCAGTTCTTC
TRBJ2-3	.	TRBV9	.	CASSSMDSPDTQYF	TGTGCCAGCAGCTCAATGGACAGCCCGGATACGCAGTATTTT
TRBJ1-1	.	TRBV5-1	few	CASSLTMNTEAFF	TGCGCCAGCAGCTTGACTATGAACACTGAAGCTTTCTTT
TRBJ2-5	.	TRBV7-9	few	CASSLWGPETQYF	TGTGCCAGCAGCTTATGGGGGCCGGAGACCCAGTACTTC
TRBJ1-6	TRBD1	TRBV27	.	CASSPGQGNSPLHF	TGTGCCAGCAGTCCAGGACAGGGTAATTCACCCCTCCACTTT
TRBJ1-2	.	TRBV5-4	.	CASSLGSGLDGYTF	TGTGCCAGCAGCTTGGGTTCGGGGTTGGATGGCTACACCTTC
TRBJ1-1	TRBD1	TRBV19	many	CASSATGGTMEAFF	TGTGCCAGTAGTGCCACAGGGGGCACTATGGAAGCTTTCTTT
TRBJ2-7	.	TRBV10-3	.	CAISEDGSSGVLSEQYF	TGTGCCATCAGTGAAGACGGATCCAGCGGAGTCCTGTCGGAGCAGTACTTC
TRBJ2-7	TRBD1	TRBV5-1	few	CASSPGTGESYEQYF	TGCGCCAGCAGCCCCGGGACAGGGGAGTCCTACGAGCAGTACTTC
TRBJ1-4	.	TRBV4-3	.	CASSQDLTDSFETNEKLFF	TGCGCCAGCAGCCAAGATTTGACAGACTCCTTCGAGACTAATGAAAAACTGTTTTTT